Below, 3 T cell receptor beta chains from the same sample are listed, as sequenced in a study of T cell responses to AZD1222 COVID-19 vaccine. Libraries were prepared by immunoSEQ multiplex PCR; TCRdb keeps only in-frame clonotypes and omits some of them. This repertoire shows roughly 180,000 clones, less than 95% found once; its top ten account for approximately 2.8%. Sequenced material: peripheral blood, taken on day 0 of AZD1222 vaccination. The receptor set was obtained from an adult in good health.

This clone was seen just once. The chain recombines TRBV6-5 with TRBJ1-2; D is ambiguous. Between the trimmed V and J ends, which lost 6 bases and 2 bases, there was a span of 10 bases. In germline, CDR1 is MNHEY, CDR2 SVGAGI. This CDR3 is built from 13 residues. The CDR3 bases are TGTGCCAGCAGCCACGCGGGGAACTATGGCTACACCTTC. Amino acid sequence: CASSHAGNYGYTF.

The V gene is TRBV6-5, the J gene TRBJ2-2; TRBD1 might be the D (5 bases). Trimming cost V 7 bases and J 5 bases, with 14 bases left between them. The CDR3 is made up of 14 amino acids. Germline CDR1 MNHEY, CDR2 SVGAGI. In DNA, the CDR3 is TGTGCCAGCAAAAAACCAGGGAAGACCGGGGAGCTGTTTTTT. It codes for CASKKPGKTGELFF.

V gene TRBV7-8 combines with J gene TRBJ2-6; 7 bases fit TRBD1. Looked up from germline, CDR1 is SGHVS and CDR2 is FQNEAQ. V shed 4 bases, J shed 0 bases, and the junction held 9 bases outside the gene matches. This CDR3 region has 18 residues. CDR3 protein: CASSSHGQVPSGANVLTF. DNA for the CDR3: TGTGCCAGCAGCTCCCACGGACAGGTCCCCTCTGGGGCCAACGTCCTGACTTTC.